This TCR beta chain is drawn from a study of blood T cell repertoires in COVID-19. Across the study: Donors in the United States, Italy and Spain gave samples during acute or convalescent COVID-19. Sample material is recorded as cDNA or gDNA derived from T cells, B-cell-depleted T cells, or PBMCs.

Original data processing: The assay estimated nucleated cells by amplifying reference gene primers. Profiled with immunoSEQ multiplex PCR; TCRdb holds only in-frame clones, not every one. V, J and clone size are those of that table, while D and trimming were read from the DNA. The sample holds over 200,000 clones, about nine tenths seen once. CDR1 is MNHEY, CDR2 SVGAGI, per germline. V lost 0 bases to trimming and J lost 3 bases; unmatched junction nucleotides: 1. This CDR3 is 16 amino acids long. The chain employs TRBV6-5 and TRBJ2-7; 14 positions match TRBD2. The sequencing sample was made of peripheral blood. This sequence was found in a man between 25 and 39 years old who had recovered from COVID-19. CDR3 loop: CASSYSGTSGSYEQYF. The CDR3 DNA is TGTGCCAGCAGTTACTCTGGGACTAGCGGGAGCTACGAGCAGTACTTC.